This T cell receptor (beta chain) is from a study of blood T cell repertoires in COVID-19. Across the study: Some COVID-19 samples were acute and others convalescent; all came from the United States, Italy and Spain.

The protocol was immunoSEQ multiplex PCR, while the TCRdb copy is restricted to in-frame clones and leaves out a portion. Among 140,000 to 150,000 clones, roughly 80% were seen once, and the ten largest hold around 3.8%. Sequencing input: peripheral blood. The sequence derives from an older man who had recovered from COVID-19.

CDR3 nucleotides: TGCAGTGTCCCGACAGGGGGGGAGCTGTTTTTT. This sequence encodes CSVPTGGELFF. This chain uses TRBV20-1 with TRBJ2-2, with 7 bases identical to TRBD1. This CDR3 contains 11 residues. V trimming: 7 bases; J trimming: 8 bases; junction bases outside the gene matches: 4. The germline V gene has CDR1 DFQATT and CDR2 SNEGSKA (reference sequence).